Each of the 23 T cell receptor beta chains below was sequenced from the same sample in a study of T cell responses to AZD1222 COVID-19 vaccine. TCRdb's copy holds only in-frame clones and misses some; the assay was immunoSEQ multiplex PCR. The data show about 85,000 clones, roughly nine tenths seen once. Specimen: peripheral blood, collected on day 0 of AZD1222 vaccination. The receptors stem from an adult in good health.

The J gene is TRBJ2-5, the V gene TRBV15; no firm D call. Germline CDR1 is LNHNV and CDR2 is YYDKDF (reference sequence). The germline V and J ends were trimmed by 4 bases and 5 bases, with 14 bases remaining between them. The CDR3 covers 14 residues. For the CDR3, the DNA is TGTGCCACCAGCACTCGACGGGTTTTGGAGACCCAGTACTTC. This gives the protein CATSTRRVLETQYF.

The chain combines TRBV19 with TRBJ1-5; the D is unclear. Germline values: CDR1 LNHDA, CDR2 SQIVND (reference sequence). The germline V and J ends were trimmed by 6 bases and 0 bases, with 12 bases remaining between them. There are 15 residues in the CDR3. CDR3 sequence (DNA): TGTGCCAGTAGGACCCAACAGCTTAGCAATCAGCCCCAGCATTTT. Residues: CASRTQQLSNQPQHF.

This clone was detected once. V usage is TRBV28 and J usage is TRBJ2-7; D is unresolved. V dropped 3 bases and J dropped 2 bases, with 5 bases sitting between them. Germline CDR1 reads MDHEN; CDR2 reads SYDVKM. The CDR3 has 12 residues. CDR3 sequence reads: CASSFRAYEQYF. CDR3 nucleotide sequence: TGTGCCAGCAGTTTTCGGGCCTACGAGCAGTACTTC. Combining the CDR3 with reference TRBV28 and TRBJ2-7 gives the whole variable domain DVKVTQSSRYLVKRTGEKVFLECVQDMDHENMFWYRQDPGLGLRLIYFSYDVKMKEKGDIPEGYSVSREKKERFSLILESASTNQTSMYLCASSFRAYEQYFGPGTRLTVT.

The V call is TRBV2, the J call TRBJ1-4; D gene uncertain. Germline lookup yields CDR1 SNHLY and CDR2 FYNNEI. This CDR3 is built from 15 residues. Trimming shortened V by 1 base and J by 5 bases, and 11 bases separated the two germline ends. The CDR3 region is CASSEGPRANEKLFF. CDR3 DNA: TGTGCCAGCAGTGAAGGGCCCCGGGCGAATGAAAAACTGTTTTTT.

The chain is built from TRBV7-8 and TRBJ1-1; D is undetermined. Between the trimmed V and J ends, which lost 5 bases and 0 bases, there was a span of 7 bases. The CDR3 extends over 13 amino acids. CDR1 is SGHVS and CDR2 is FQNEAQ in the germline V gene. In nucleotides, the CDR3 is TGTGCCAGCAGCCTTGAGGTGAACACTGAAGCTTTCTTT. This sequence encodes CASSLEVNTEAFF.

V and J are TRBV6-5 and TRBJ2-7; TRBD2 matches 11 bases. Trimming removed 2 bases from V and 5 bases from J; junction bases left unmatched: 2. The germline V gene has CDR1 MNHEY and CDR2 SVGAGI. The CDR3 is made up of 14 amino acids. The CDR3 DNA follows: TGTGCCAGCAGTTACGCACTAGCGGGAGACGAGCAGTACTTC. Its translation: CASSYALAGDEQYF.

The rearrangement uses TRBV6-5 and TRBJ1-1, with 7 nucleotides matching TRBD1. In germline, CDR1 is MNHEY, CDR2 SVGAGI. Trimming removed 8 bases from V and 6 bases from J; junction bases left unmatched: 9. CDR3 size: 13 residues. The CDR3 sequence: CASPGQNVPEAFF. The CDR3 nucleotides read TGTGCCAGCCCGGGACAGAATGTTCCTGAAGCTTTCTTT.

This chain's CDR3 is CASSLSPQGMMNTEAFF. The CDR3 bases are TGTGCCAGCAGCTTAAGTCCACAGGGGATGATGAACACTGAAGCTTTCTTT. V is TRBV7-3 and J is TRBJ1-1; 7 bases align to TRBD1. Losses at the gene ends were 1 base for V and 0 bases for J; bases not matched to a gene: 8. Germline V CDR1 and CDR2: SGHTA, FQGTGA. The CDR3 totals 17 residues.

This sequence joins TRBV11-2 and TRBJ1-5; D is unresolved. Germline V gene lookup returns CDR1 SGHAT and CDR2 FQNNGV. This CDR3 is built from 14 residues. V lost 2 bases and J 5 bases, leaving 10 bases between the germline ends. The DNA for the CDR3 is TGTGCCAGCAGCTTATCCGGGGTTGATCAGCCCCAGCATTTT. This codes for CASSLSGVDQPQHF.

The rearrangement joins TRBV30 to TRBJ2-1, with D uncertain. Trimming shortened V by 2 bases and J by 5 bases, and 13 bases separated the two germline ends. The germline CDR1 and CDR2 sequences are GTSNPN and SVGIG (reference sequence). The CDR3 is 14 residues long. The CDR3 loop is CAWSKGPFHNEQFF. DNA for the CDR3: TGTGCCTGGAGTAAAGGACCCTTCCACAATGAGCAGTTCTTC.

The chain links TRBV7-2 to TRBJ1-4; tentatively, D is TRBD1 (6 bases). From germline, CDR1 is SGHTA and CDR2 FQGNSA. The CDR3 has 12 residues. V lost 5 bases and J 11 bases, leaving 12 bases between the germline ends. This CDR3 is CASSQTGLKLFF. The CDR3 DNA reads TGTGCCAGCAGCCAAACAGGGCTCAAACTGTTTTTT.

This clone has just one count. This chain uses TRBV2 with TRBJ2-3, with a tentative D call TRBD2 (6 bases). CDR1 and CDR2 (germline): SNHLY, FYNNEI. Trimming stripped 6 bases from V and 1 base from J, with 20 bases between. CDR3 length: 17 amino acids. In nucleotides, the CDR3 is TGTGCCAGCAGCCCTACGCGACGGGAGAGGGGCACAGATACGCAGTATTTT. Amino acid sequence: CASSPTRRERGTDTQYF.

The gene calls are TRBV9 and TRBJ2-2; maybe TRBD1 (6 bases). The ends were cut back, 3 bases at V and 3 bases at J, with 12 bases in the middle. CDR3 size: 15 residues. Germline V lookup: CDR1 SGDLS, CDR2 YYNGEE. This chain's CDR3 is CASSGYREDTGELFF. Here the CDR3 DNA reads TGTGCCAGCAGCGGATACAGGGAAGACACCGGGGAGCTGTTTTTT.

The rearrangement links TRBV30 to TRBJ1-5, with D possibly TRBD1 on 6 matching bases. The V gene's germline CDR1 is GTSNPN and CDR2 SVGIG (reference sequence). Trimming removed 2 bases from V and 7 bases from J, with 12 bases in between. This CDR3 comprises 13 residues. CDR3 DNA: TGTGCCTGGAGTCGGGGGGCGGAACAGCCCCAGCATTTT. As protein: CAWSRGAEQPQHF. The whole variable domain, remainder taken from reference TRBV30 and TRBJ1-5, is SQTIHQWPATLVQPVGSPLSLECTVEGTSNPNLYWYRQAAGRGLQLLFYSVGIGQISSEVPQNLSASRPQDRQFILSSKKLLLSDSGFYLCAWSRGAEQPQHFGDGTRLSIL.

The rearrangement links TRBV28 to TRBJ1-1; TRBD1 is a possible D gene (6 bases). Trimming took 5 bases from V and 1 from J, leaving 11 bases between them. Germline V gene data show CDR1 as MDHEN and CDR2 as SYDVKM. This CDR3 has 14 residues. The CDR3: CASSITGKNTEAFF. Here the CDR3 DNA reads TGTGCCAGCAGTATAACAGGGAAGAACACTGAAGCTTTCTTT.

This chain joins TRBV29-1 and TRBJ1-1; D remains unclear. Germline V gives CDR1 SQVTM, CDR2 ANQGSEA. V was clipped by 6 bases and J by 1 base, with 12 bases between them. The CDR3 has 13 amino acids. The CDR3: CSVQQYENTEAFF. The CDR3 nucleotides read TGCAGCGTCCAACAATACGAGAACACTGAAGCTTTCTTT.

V is TRBV27 and J is TRBJ2-1; 10 positions agree with TRBD1. The germline V gene encodes CDR1 MNHEY and CDR2 SMNVEV (reference sequence). V gave up 4 bases and J gave up 3 bases; unmatched junction bases: 9. There are 17 residues in the CDR3. The CDR3 nucleotides are TGTGCCAGCAGTTCCCCGGCCGGGACAGGGGACTACAATGAGCAGTTCTTC. Its protein product is CASSSPAGTGDYNEQFF.

The rearrangement uses TRBV10-3 and TRBJ1-2, with TRBD1 as a possible D gene (6 bases). In germline, CDR1 is ENHRY, CDR2 SYGVKD. The CDR3 runs 13 residues. V dropped 10 bases and J dropped 4 bases, with 16 bases sitting between them. The chain's CDR3 is CATRGGAGYGYTF. CDR3 nucleotide sequence: TGTGCCACACGCGGGGGGGCGGGCTATGGCTACACCTTC.

The V gene is TRBV28, the J gene TRBJ1-2, with D unresolved. V lost 5 bases and J 2 bases, leaving 12 bases between the germline ends. The CDR3 has 14 amino acids. Looked up from germline, CDR1 is MDHEN and CDR2 is SYDVKM. The CDR3 nucleotides are TGTGCCAGCAGTACCCCGACGGGAAACTATGGCTACACCTTC. Protein product: CASSTPTGNYGYTF.

The rearrangement joins TRBV28 to TRBJ1-5, with D possibly TRBD1 on 6 matching bases. V lost 3 bases and J lost 1, with 19 bases in between. Germline-derived CDR1 and CDR2 are MDHEN and SYDVKM. This CDR3 is 18 amino acids long. Written as DNA, the CDR3 is TGTGCCAGCAGTTTTCCCCGACAGGTCGGAGAGAGCAATCAGCCCCAGCATTTT. Amino acids: CASSFPRQVGESNQPQHF.

The chain employs TRBV5-4 and TRBJ2-2; 8 bases are shared with TRBD2. This CDR3 contains 18 residues. V was clipped by 3 bases and J by 4 bases; unmatched bases: 14. CDR1 and CDR2 (germline): SGHNT, YYREEE (reference sequence). The CDR3 region has the DNA TGTGCCAGCAGCTCAGGAGGGGTAGCGGGGCTTGCCACCGGGGAGCTGTTTTTT. Its protein is CASSSGGVAGLATGELFF.

The genes are TRBV12-2 and TRBJ1-2. TRBV12-2 has pseudogene status. This CDR3 contains 17 residues. Written as DNA, the CDR3 is TGTGCAAGTCGCTTAGTATTTCCCGGGGCTGGGGACTATGGCTACACCTTC. Translated, it gives CASRLVFPGAGDYGYTF.

The rearrangement links TRBV7-8 to TRBJ2-1, with TRBD2 matching over 12 bases. This CDR3 is 17 amino acids long. Germline V gives CDR1 SGHVS, CDR2 FQNEAQ. J gave up 5 bases and V 5 bases, and 10 bases lay outside the gene matches. For the CDR3, the DNA is TGTGCCAGCAGCCCAGGACTAGCGGGAATTTCTGACAATGAGCAGTTCTTC. It translates to CASSPGLAGISDNEQFF.